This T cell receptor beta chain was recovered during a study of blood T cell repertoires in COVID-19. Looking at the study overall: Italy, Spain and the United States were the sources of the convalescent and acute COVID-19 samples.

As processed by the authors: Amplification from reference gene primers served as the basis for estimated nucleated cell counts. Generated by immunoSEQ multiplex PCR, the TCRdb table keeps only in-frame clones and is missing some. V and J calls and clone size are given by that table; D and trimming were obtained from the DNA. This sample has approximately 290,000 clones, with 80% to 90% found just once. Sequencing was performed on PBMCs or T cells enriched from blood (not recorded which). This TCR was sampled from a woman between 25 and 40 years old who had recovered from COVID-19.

Here the CDR3 reads CASSPTGNSGNTIYF. As DNA, the CDR3 is TGTGCCAGCAGCCCAACAGGGAACTCTGGAAACACCATATATTTT. This chain connects TRBV9 to TRBJ1-3; weak D call: TRBD1 (6 bases). Germline assignment: CDR1 SGDLS and CDR2 YYNGEE. The CDR3 runs to 15 residues. Trimming left V 4 bases short and J 0 bases short, with 11 bases between.